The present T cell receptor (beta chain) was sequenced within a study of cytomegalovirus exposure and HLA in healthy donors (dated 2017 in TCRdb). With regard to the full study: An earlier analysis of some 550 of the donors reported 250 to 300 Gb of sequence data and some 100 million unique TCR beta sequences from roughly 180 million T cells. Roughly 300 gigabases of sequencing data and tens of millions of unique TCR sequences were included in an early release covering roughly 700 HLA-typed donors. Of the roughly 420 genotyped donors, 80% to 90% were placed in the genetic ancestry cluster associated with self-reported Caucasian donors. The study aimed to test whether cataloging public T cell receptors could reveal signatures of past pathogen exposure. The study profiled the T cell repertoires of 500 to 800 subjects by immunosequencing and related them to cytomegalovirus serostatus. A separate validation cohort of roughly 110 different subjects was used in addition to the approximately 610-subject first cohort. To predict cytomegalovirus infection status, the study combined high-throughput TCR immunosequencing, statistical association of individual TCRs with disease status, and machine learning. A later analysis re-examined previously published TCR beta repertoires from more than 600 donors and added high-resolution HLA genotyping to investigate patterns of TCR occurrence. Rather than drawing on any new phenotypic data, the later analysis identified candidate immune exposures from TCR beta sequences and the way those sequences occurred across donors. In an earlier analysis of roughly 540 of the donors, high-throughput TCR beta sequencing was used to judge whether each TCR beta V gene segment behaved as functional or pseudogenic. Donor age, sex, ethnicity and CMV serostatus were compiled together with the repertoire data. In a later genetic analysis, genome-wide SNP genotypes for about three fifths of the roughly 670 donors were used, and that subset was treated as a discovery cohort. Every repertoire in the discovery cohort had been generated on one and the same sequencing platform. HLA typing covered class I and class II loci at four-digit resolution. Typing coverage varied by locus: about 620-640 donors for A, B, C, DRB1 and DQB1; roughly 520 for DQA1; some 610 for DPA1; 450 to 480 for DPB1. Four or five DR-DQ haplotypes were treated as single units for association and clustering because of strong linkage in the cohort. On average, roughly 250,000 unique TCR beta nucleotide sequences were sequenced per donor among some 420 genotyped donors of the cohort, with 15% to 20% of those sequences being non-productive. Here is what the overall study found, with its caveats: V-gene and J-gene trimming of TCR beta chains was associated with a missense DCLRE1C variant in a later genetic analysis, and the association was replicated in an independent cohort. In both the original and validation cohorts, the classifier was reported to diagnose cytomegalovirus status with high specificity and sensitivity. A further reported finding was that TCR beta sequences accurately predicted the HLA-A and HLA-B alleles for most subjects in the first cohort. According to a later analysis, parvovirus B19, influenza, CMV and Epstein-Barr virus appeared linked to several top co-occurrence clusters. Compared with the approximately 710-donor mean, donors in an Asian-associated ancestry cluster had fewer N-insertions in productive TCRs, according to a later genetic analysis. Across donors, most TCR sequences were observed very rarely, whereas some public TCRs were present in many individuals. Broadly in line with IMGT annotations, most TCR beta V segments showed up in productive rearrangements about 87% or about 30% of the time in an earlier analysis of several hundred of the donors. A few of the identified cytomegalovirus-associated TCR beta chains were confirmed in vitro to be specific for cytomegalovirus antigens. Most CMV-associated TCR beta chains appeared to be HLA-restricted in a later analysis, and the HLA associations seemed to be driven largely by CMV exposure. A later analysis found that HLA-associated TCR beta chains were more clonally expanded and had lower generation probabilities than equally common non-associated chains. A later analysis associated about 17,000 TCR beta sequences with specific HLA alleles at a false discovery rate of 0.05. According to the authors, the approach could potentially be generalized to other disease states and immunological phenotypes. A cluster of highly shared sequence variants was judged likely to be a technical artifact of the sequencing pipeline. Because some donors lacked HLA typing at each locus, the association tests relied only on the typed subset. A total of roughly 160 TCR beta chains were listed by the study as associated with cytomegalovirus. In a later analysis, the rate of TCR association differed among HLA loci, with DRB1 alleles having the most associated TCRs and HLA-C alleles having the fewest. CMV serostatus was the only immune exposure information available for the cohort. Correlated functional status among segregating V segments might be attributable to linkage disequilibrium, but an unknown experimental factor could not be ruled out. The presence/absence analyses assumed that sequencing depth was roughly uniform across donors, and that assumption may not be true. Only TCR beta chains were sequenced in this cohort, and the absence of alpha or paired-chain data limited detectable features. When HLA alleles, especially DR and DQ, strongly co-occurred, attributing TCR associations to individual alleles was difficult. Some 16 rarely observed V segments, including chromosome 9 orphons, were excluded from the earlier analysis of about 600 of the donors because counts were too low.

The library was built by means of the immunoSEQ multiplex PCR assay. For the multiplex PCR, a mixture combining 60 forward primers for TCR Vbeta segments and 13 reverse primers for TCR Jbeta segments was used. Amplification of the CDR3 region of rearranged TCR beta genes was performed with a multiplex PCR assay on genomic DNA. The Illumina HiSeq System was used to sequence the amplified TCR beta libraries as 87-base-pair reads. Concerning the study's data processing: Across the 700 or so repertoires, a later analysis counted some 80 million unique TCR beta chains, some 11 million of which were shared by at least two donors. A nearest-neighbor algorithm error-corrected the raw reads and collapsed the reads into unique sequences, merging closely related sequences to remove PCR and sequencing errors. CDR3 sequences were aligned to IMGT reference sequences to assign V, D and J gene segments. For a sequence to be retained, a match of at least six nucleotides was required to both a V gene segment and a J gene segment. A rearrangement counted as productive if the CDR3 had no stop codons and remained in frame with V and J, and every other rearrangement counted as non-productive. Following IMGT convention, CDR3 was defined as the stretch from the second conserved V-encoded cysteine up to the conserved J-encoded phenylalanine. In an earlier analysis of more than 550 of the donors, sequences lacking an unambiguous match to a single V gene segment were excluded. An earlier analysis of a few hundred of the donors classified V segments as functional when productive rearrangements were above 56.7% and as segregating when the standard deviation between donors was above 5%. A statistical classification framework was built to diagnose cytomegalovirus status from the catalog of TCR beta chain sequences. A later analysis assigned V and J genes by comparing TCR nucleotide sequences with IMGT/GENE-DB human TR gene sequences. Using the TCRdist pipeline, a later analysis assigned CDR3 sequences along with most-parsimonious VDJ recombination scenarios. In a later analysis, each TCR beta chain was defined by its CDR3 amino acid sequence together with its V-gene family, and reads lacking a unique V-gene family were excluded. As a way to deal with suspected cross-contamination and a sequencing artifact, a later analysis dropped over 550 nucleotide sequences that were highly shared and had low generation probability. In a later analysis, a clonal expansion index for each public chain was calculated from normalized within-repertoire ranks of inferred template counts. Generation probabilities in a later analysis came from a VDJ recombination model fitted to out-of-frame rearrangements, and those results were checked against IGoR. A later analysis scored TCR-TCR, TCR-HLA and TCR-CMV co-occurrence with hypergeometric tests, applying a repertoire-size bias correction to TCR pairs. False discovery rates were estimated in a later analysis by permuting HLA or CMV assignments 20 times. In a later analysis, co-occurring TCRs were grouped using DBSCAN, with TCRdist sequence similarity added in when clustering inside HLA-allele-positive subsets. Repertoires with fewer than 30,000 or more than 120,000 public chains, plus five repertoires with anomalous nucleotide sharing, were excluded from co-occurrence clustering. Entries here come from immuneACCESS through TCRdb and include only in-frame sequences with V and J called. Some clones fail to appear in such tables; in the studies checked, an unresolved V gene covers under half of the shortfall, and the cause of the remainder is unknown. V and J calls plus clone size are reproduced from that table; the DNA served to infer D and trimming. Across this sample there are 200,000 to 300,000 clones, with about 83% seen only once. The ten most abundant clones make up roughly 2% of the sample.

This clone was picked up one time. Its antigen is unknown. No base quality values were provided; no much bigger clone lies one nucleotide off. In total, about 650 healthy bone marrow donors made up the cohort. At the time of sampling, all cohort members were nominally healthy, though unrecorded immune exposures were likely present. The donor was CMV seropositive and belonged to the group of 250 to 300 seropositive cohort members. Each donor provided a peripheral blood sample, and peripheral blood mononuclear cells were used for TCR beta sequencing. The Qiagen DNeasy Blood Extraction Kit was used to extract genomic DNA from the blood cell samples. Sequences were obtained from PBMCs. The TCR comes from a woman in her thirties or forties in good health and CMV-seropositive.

Here is the DNA: TGTGCCAGCAGTTACTGGGCACCTAATCAGCCCCAGCATTTT. This translates into CASSYWAPNQPQHF. Recombination joined TRBV6-6 with TRBJ1-5; confidence is insufficient to name the D gene. The CDR3 starts with the cysteine, ends with the phenylalanine, and has 14 residues. Here the CDR3 DNA is all that survives: 42 bases in frame from base 1. V gives up 1 base and J gives up 4 bases, and the segment between their germline ends measures 8 bases. CDR1 and CDR2 were assigned from the germline V gene (reference sequence) as MNHNY and SVGAGI.